The table lists the clone carrying this TCR beta chain with a count of one. Antigen specificity is unknown. This record comes from a study of Ad26.COV2.S vaccination and SARS-CoV-2 variants. Study-level findings and limits: After vaccination, reports described spike-specific CD8+ and CD4+ T cell responses as showing substantial breadth. Spike-specific TCR breadth was greater after Ad26.COV2.S than placebo. It is possible that the TCR breadth and depth analyses underestimated the total T cell responses.

Noted treatment: around 19 received Ad26.COV2.S at low or high dose, single or two shots; roughly five received placebo; per-sample allocation not given. It was on day 63 after the first vaccine or placebo injection that samples were taken. V lost 5 bases and J 6 bases, leaving 10 bases between the germline ends. This CDR3 contains 11 residues. CDR1 is DFQATT and CDR2 is SNEGSKA in the germline V gene (reference sequence). Repertoires were generated with immunoSEQ multiplex PCR, while TCRdb's copy carries only in-frame clones and drops some. The table shows 440,000 or so clones, with around 92% occurring only once.

The sequence was collected from a person between 18 and 65 years old who received the Ad26.COV2.S COVID-19 vaccine or a placebo. The chain uses TRBV20-1 and TRBJ1-1; unclear D gene. Sequencing was performed on peripheral blood, taken in a trial of Ad26.COV2.S vaccine versus placebo. This CDR3 is CSAPLKAEAFF. The CDR3 DNA reads as TGCAGTGCTCCCCTCAAGGCTGAAGCTTTCTTT.